This T cell receptor beta chain appears in the sequencing data of a study of cytomegalovirus exposure and HLA in healthy donors. Broader study findings: A later analysis showed that HLA-associated TCR beta chains had undergone more clonal expansion than equally common others. It was only CMV serostatus that was available as immune exposure information. TCR beta V- and J-gene trimming, according to a later analysis, was linked to a missense DCLRE1C variant.

Use of 60 Vbeta and 13 Jbeta primers characterized the PCR. TCRdb's copy holds only in-frame clones and misses some; the assay was immunoSEQ multiplex PCR. The sample holds roughly 89,000 clones, roughly 79% seen once. To note about this clone: Its antigen is not known.

The sequenced sample was PBMCs. This sequence originates from a woman in her twenties or thirties in good health and CMV-seronegative.

CDR3 DNA sequence: TGTGCCAGCAGCGTAGCCCCGGGGGGTATAGGGGTCAATGAGCAGTTCTTC. Its protein product is CASSVAPGGIGVNEQFF. The chain joins TRBV9 to TRBJ2-1, with 7 bases that match TRBD2. The CDR3 contains 17 residues. V was pared by 0 bases and J by 6 bases, with 12 bases of the junction left unmatched. CDR1 is SGDLS, CDR2 YYNGEE, per germline.